This is a list of T cell receptor beta chains from one sample in a study of human thymus T cells. Assay: immunoSEQ multiplex PCR; the TCRdb copy retains only in-frame clones and omits some. The sample shows 120,000 or so clones, around 94% of them seen only once. Input material: thymus tissue. These receptors all come from a boy younger than two with a congenital heart defect but otherwise immunologically healthy. CDR3s include the opening cysteine and the closing phenylalanine or tryptophan. D genes are given only for firm matches. Clone size appears in some rows only: once, few, many, or a class for an expanded clone.

abundance	v_gene	j_gene	d_gene	CDR3aa	CDR3nt
-	TRBV18	TRBJ2-6	-	CASSKGAGANVLTF	TGTGCCAGCTCAAAGGGTGCCGGGGCCAACGTCCTGACTTTC
-	TRBV7-3	TRBJ2-2	TRBD1	CASSLKDRYTGELFF	TGTGCCAGCAGCTTAAAGGACAGGTACACCGGGGAGCTGTTTTTT
-	TRBV7-9	TRBJ2-1	TRBD2	CASSSTLLTSGGTYNEQFF	TGTGCCAGCAGCTCCACACTTCTGACTAGCGGGGGCACCTACAATGAGCAGTTCTTC
once	TRBV30	TRBJ1-4	TRBD1	CASKGGQGTTNEKLFF	TGTGCCTCCAAAGGGGGACAGGGGACAACTAATGAAAAACTGTTTTTT
-	TRBV5-4	TRBJ2-2	TRBD2	CASTHSGDRIGELFF	TGTGCCAGCACCCATAGCGGGGACCGAATCGGGGAGCTGTTTTTT
-	TRBV12-5	TRBJ2-5	-	CASGLPGETQYF	TGTGCTAGTGGTTTGCCAGGCGAGACCCAGTACTTC
-	TRBV28	TRBJ2-7	-	CASSHRGAYEQYF	TGTGCCAGCAGTCACCGGGGAGCCTACGAGCAGTACTTC
-	TRBV27	TRBJ2-7	-	CASSLRGLGHEQYF	TGTGCCAGCAGTTTACGGGGCCTCGGGCACGAGCAGTACTTC
-	TRBV6-5	TRBJ1-2	-	CASSYAGATNYGYTF	TGTGCCAGCAGTTACGCAGGGGCGACTAACTATGGCTACACCTTC
-	TRBV5-6	TRBJ1-2	TRBD1	CASSLDRDRVPYYGYTF	TGTGCCAGCAGCCTTGACCGGGACAGGGTCCCATACTATGGCTACACCTTC
-	TRBV2	TRBJ1-1	-	CASSLNIQGSNTEAFF	TGTGCCAGCAGCCTAAACATACAGGGATCGAACACTGAAGCTTTCTTT
-	TRBV19	TRBJ2-3	TRBD1	CASSIPLKTGGTDTQYF	TGTGCCAGTAGTATTCCGCTTAAGACAGGGGGCACAGATACGCAGTATTTT
-	TRBV5-6	TRBJ1-2	-	CASSPKGQSNYGYTF	TGTGCCAGCAGCCCTAAAGGACAGTCTAACTATGGCTACACCTTC
once	TRBV5-5	TRBJ1-5	-	CASSPFGAANQPQHF	TGTGCCAGCAGCCCCTTCGGGGCCGCGAATCAGCCCCAGCATTTT
-	TRBV28	TRBJ1-1	-	CASRGGYGDTEAFF	TGTGCCAGCAGGGGGGGTTATGGGGACACTGAAGCTTTCTTT
-	TRBV27	TRBJ2-1	-	CASSQPGGSYNEQFF	TGTGCCAGCAGTCAACCCGGGGGCAGTTACAATGAGCAGTTCTTC
-	TRBV5-6	TRBJ1-3	-	CASSLEVSLSGNTIYF	TGTGCCAGCAGCTTGGAAGTCAGCCTCTCTGGAAACACCATATATTTT
-	TRBV6-1	TRBJ1-3	-	CASPGGNTIYF	TGTGCCAGCCCAGGAGGAAACACCATATATTTT